The rows below give T cell receptor beta chains drawn from one sample of a study of blood T cell repertoires in COVID-19. Clones were read by immunoSEQ multiplex PCR, and TCRdb kept only the in-frame ones, dropping some. The table records some 170,000 clones, around 80% of them present only once. Sequencing input: peripheral blood. The receptors derive from a woman in her sixties or seventies with acute or convalescent COVID-19. CDR3s include the opening cysteine and the closing phenylalanine or tryptophan. D genes are given only for firm matches. Size is omitted from some rows. Given values are once, few, many or a class for expanded clones.

d_gene: NA; abundance: few; v_gene: TRBV25-1; j_gene: TRBJ2-7; CDR3aa: CASRGGSQRERNEQYF; CDR3nt: TGTGCCAGTAGAGGGGGCTCTCAGCGGGAGAGAAACGAGCAGTACTTC
d_gene: NA; abundance: once; v_gene: TRBV28; j_gene: TRBJ2-5; CDR3aa: CASGPRETQYF; CDR3nt: TGTGCCAGCGGTCCTAGGGAGACCCAGTACTTC
d_gene: NA; abundance: NA; v_gene: TRBV6-5; j_gene: TRBJ1-4; CDR3aa: CASSYSRQIELFF; CDR3nt: TGTGCCAGCAGTTACTCGAGGCAGATCGAACTGTTTTTT
d_gene: NA; abundance: NA; v_gene: TRBV11-3; j_gene: TRBJ1-6; CDR3aa: CASSLNGGNSPLHF; CDR3nt: TGTGCCAGCAGCTTAAACGGGGGGAATTCACCCCTCCACTTT
d_gene: NA; abundance: NA; v_gene: TRBV10-3; j_gene: TRBJ1-5; CDR3aa: CAISGGDADRNQPQHF; CDR3nt: TGTGCCATCAGTGGGGGGGACGCCGACCGCAATCAGCCCCAGCATTTT
d_gene: TRBD1; abundance: few; v_gene: TRBV9; j_gene: TRBJ1-6; CDR3aa: CASSADDRVLGSPLHF; CDR3nt: TGTGCCAGCAGCGCGGACGACAGGGTTTTAGGGTCACCCCTCCACTTT
d_gene: TRBD1; abundance: NA; v_gene: TRBV28; j_gene: TRBJ1-4; CDR3aa: CASSFPDRATGEKLFF; CDR3nt: TGTGCCAGCAGTTTCCCTGACAGGGCTACGGGAGAAAAACTGTTTTTT
d_gene: NA; abundance: NA; v_gene: TRBV10-3; j_gene: TRBJ1-1; CDR3aa: CAISDPLTGNTEAFF; CDR3nt: TGTGCCATCAGTGACCCCCTGACAGGGAACACTGAAGCTTTCTTT
d_gene: TRBD2; abundance: NA; v_gene: TRBV3-1/TRBV3-2; j_gene: TRBJ2-1; CDR3aa: CASSLAGVGYNEQFF; CDR3nt: TGTGCCAGCAGCTTAGCGGGAGTCGGGTACAATGAGCAGTTCTTC
d_gene: NA; abundance: NA; v_gene: TRBV2; j_gene: TRBJ1-2; CDR3aa: CASSEAEQGGYGYTF; CDR3nt: TGTGCCAGCAGTGAAGCAGAGCAAGGGGGCTATGGCTACACCTTC
d_gene: NA; abundance: once; v_gene: TRBV6-6; j_gene: TRBJ1-3; CDR3aa: CASSYLQSQSGNTIYF; CDR3nt: TGTGCCAGCAGTTACTTACAGTCTCAGTCCGGAAACACCATATATTTT
d_gene: TRBD2; abundance: NA; v_gene: TRBV28; j_gene: TRBJ2-3; CDR3aa: CASRTLAGGTDTQYF; CDR3nt: TGTGCCAGCAGAACGCTAGCGGGGGGCACAGATACGCAGTATTTT
d_gene: NA; abundance: NA; v_gene: TRBV21-1; j_gene: TRBJ2-3; CDR3aa: CASSKGWPSGGRRADTQYF; CDR3nt: TGTGCCAGCAGCAAAGGATGGCCTAGCGGGGGGCGGAGGGCAGATACGCAGTATTTT
d_gene: NA; abundance: once; v_gene: TRBV27; j_gene: TRBJ1-5; CDR3aa: CASGRQGSNQPQHF; CDR3nt: TGTGCCTCCGGGAGGCAGGGTAGCAATCAGCCCCAGCATTTT
d_gene: TRBD2; abundance: NA; v_gene: TRBV29-1; j_gene: TRBJ2-3; CDR3aa: CSVAGGSTDTQYF; CDR3nt: TGCAGCGTTGCGGGGGGTAGCACAGATACGCAGTATTTT
d_gene: TRBD2; abundance: NA; v_gene: TRBV9; j_gene: TRBJ2-7; CDR3aa: CASTPDAGGSYEQYF; CDR3nt: TGTGCCAGTACCCCTGATGCGGGGGGGTCCTACGAGCAGTACTTC
d_gene: NA; abundance: NA; v_gene: TRBV4-1; j_gene: TRBJ1-4; CDR3aa: CASSQDRGSYEKLFF; CDR3nt: TGCGCCAGCAGCCAAGATCGGGGTTCTTATGAAAAACTGTTTTTT
d_gene: NA; abundance: NA; v_gene: TRBV3-1/TRBV3-2; j_gene: TRBJ2-2; CDR3aa: CASSSDFHAGELFF; CDR3nt: TGTGCCAGCAGCTCGGACTTTCACGCCGGGGAGCTGTTTTTT
d_gene: TRBD2; abundance: few; v_gene: TRBV7-8; j_gene: TRBJ2-2; CDR3aa: CASSFTSGGWNTGELFF; CDR3nt: TGTGCCAGCAGTTTTACTAGCGGGGGTTGGAACACCGGGGAGCTGTTTTTT
d_gene: TRBD1; abundance: NA; v_gene: TRBV10-3; j_gene: TRBJ1-1; CDR3aa: CAIRDRVETEAFF; CDR3nt: TGTGCCATCAGAGACAGGGTGGAGACTGAAGCTTTCTTT
d_gene: NA; abundance: NA; v_gene: TRBV6-2/TRBV6-3; j_gene: TRBJ2-7; CDR3aa: CASSAFWGVYEQYF; CDR3nt: TGTGCCAGCAGTGCATTCTGGGGAGTGTACGAGCAGTACTTC
d_gene: TRBD1; abundance: NA; v_gene: TRBV19; j_gene: TRBJ1-1; CDR3aa: CASMDRVRAFF; CDR3nt: TGTGCCAGTATGGACAGGGTCAGAGCTTTCTTT
d_gene: NA; abundance: once; v_gene: TRBV3-1/TRBV3-2; j_gene: TRBJ2-7; CDR3aa: CASSPEATYEQYF; CDR3nt: TGTGCCAGCAGCCCCGAGGCCACCTACGAGCAGTACTTC
d_gene: NA; abundance: once; v_gene: TRBV18; j_gene: TRBJ1-3; CDR3aa: CASSRELAGNTIYF; CDR3nt: TGTGCCAGCTCACGCGAACTCGCTGGAAACACCATATATTTT
d_gene: TRBD2; abundance: NA; v_gene: TRBV30; j_gene: TRBJ2-1; CDR3aa: CAWSTPLRSGTSGIVQFF; CDR3nt: TGTGCCTGGAGTACTCCGCTTCGATCCGGGACTAGCGGAATTGTACAGTTCTTC
d_gene: NA; abundance: NA; v_gene: TRBV28; j_gene: TRBJ1-1; CDR3aa: CASRFHGGRDTEAFF; CDR3nt: TGTGCCAGCAGATTCCATGGGGGGAGGGACACTGAAGCTTTCTTT
d_gene: NA; abundance: NA; v_gene: TRBV5-6; j_gene: TRBJ1-2; CDR3aa: CASRILERPHGYTF; CDR3nt: TGTGCCAGTAGGATTTTGGAGAGACCCCATGGCTACACCTTC
d_gene: TRBD1; abundance: few; v_gene: TRBV2; j_gene: TRBJ1-4; CDR3aa: CASRARQGGEKLFF; CDR3nt: TGTGCCAGCAGAGCCAGACAGGGTGGAGAAAAACTGTTTTTT
d_gene: NA; abundance: NA; v_gene: TRBV19; j_gene: TRBJ1-5; CDR3aa: CASSAQGGGSNQPQHF; CDR3nt: TGTGCCAGTAGTGCGCAGGGAGGAGGTAGCAATCAGCCCCAGCATTTT
d_gene: NA; abundance: NA; v_gene: TRBV7-6; j_gene: TRBJ1-3; CDR3aa: CASSLRPGTGSGNTIYF; CDR3nt: TGTGCCAGCAGCTTACGCCCGGGCACAGGCTCTGGAAACACCATATATTTT
d_gene: TRBD2; abundance: NA; v_gene: TRBV19; j_gene: TRBJ2-5; CDR3aa: CASSSPGLVETQYF; CDR3nt: TGTGCCAGTAGTAGTCCGGGACTAGTGGAGACCCAGTACTTC
d_gene: NA; abundance: NA; v_gene: TRBV5-1; j_gene: TRBJ1-2; CDR3aa: CASDAEWYGYTF; CDR3nt: TGCGCCAGTGATGCGGAGTGGTATGGCTACACCTTC
d_gene: NA; abundance: NA; v_gene: TRBV29-1; j_gene: TRBJ1-2; CDR3aa: CSAEQGYGYGYTF; CDR3nt: TGCAGCGCTGAACAGGGCTATGGCTATGGCTACACCTTC
d_gene: TRBD1; abundance: NA; v_gene: TRBV3-1/TRBV3-2; j_gene: TRBJ2-7; CDR3aa: CASSQGAQSYEQYF; CDR3nt: TGTGCCAGCAGTCAGGGGGCTCAATCCTACGAGCAGTACTTC
d_gene: TRBD2; abundance: NA; v_gene: TRBV4-1; j_gene: TRBJ2-3; CDR3aa: CASSLLAGTTDTQYF; CDR3nt: TGCGCCAGCAGCCTCCTAGCGGGGACTACAGATACGCAGTATTTT
d_gene: NA; abundance: NA; v_gene: TRBV5-1; j_gene: TRBJ1-2; CDR3aa: CASSPIGQTSSYGYTF; CDR3nt: TGCGCCAGCAGCCCAATTGGGCAGACCTCCAGCTATGGCTACACCTTC
d_gene: TRBD1; abundance: once; v_gene: TRBV5-1; j_gene: TRBJ1-3; CDR3aa: CASSSGTGGNTIYF; CDR3nt: TGCGCCAGCAGCTCCGGGACAGGTGGAAACACCATATATTTT
d_gene: NA; abundance: NA; v_gene: TRBV5-1; j_gene: TRBJ2-1; CDR3aa: CASSLTPGSEQFF; CDR3nt: TGCGCCAGCAGCCTTACCCCGGGGAGTGAGCAGTTCTTC
d_gene: NA; abundance: few; v_gene: TRBV7-2; j_gene: TRBJ2-5; CDR3aa: CASSLDGGTETQYF; CDR3nt: TGTGCCAGCAGCTTAGATGGAGGGACAGAGACCCAGTACTTC
d_gene: NA; abundance: once; v_gene: TRBV5-4; j_gene: TRBJ2-7; CDR3aa: CASSFEHVRDEQYF; CDR3nt: TGTGCCAGCAGCTTTGAACATGTCCGGGACGAGCAGTACTTC
d_gene: NA; abundance: NA; v_gene: TRBV5-1; j_gene: TRBJ2-7; CDR3aa: CASSLGEASNLYEQYF; CDR3nt: TGCGCCAGCAGCTTGGGAGAAGCCTCCAATCTCTACGAGCAGTACTTC
d_gene: NA; abundance: NA; v_gene: TRBV6-2/TRBV6-3; j_gene: TRBJ2-7; CDR3aa: CASSKQGFSYEQYF; CDR3nt: TGTGCCAGCAGTAAACAGGGTTTCTCCTACGAGCAGTACTTC
d_gene: TRBD2; abundance: NA; v_gene: TRBV5-6; j_gene: TRBJ2-3; CDR3aa: CASSFLSGSTDTQYF; CDR3nt: TGTGCCAGCAGCTTCCTTAGCGGGAGCACAGATACGCAGTATTTT
d_gene: TRBD2; abundance: NA; v_gene: TRBV19; j_gene: TRBJ2-7; CDR3aa: CASSIRPRPAGLYEQYF; CDR3nt: TGTGCCAGTAGTATTAGGCCAAGACCAGCGGGGCTCTACGAGCAGTACTTC
d_gene: NA; abundance: NA; v_gene: TRBV10-3; j_gene: TRBJ1-5; CDR3aa: CAIGGSNQPQHF; CDR3nt: TGTGCCATCGGGGGGTCCAATCAGCCCCAGCATTTT
d_gene: TRBD2; abundance: NA; v_gene: TRBV2; j_gene: TRBJ2-5; CDR3aa: CASSGTSGSLETQYF; CDR3nt: TGTGCCAGCAGCGGGACTAGCGGGAGCCTGGAGACCCAGTACTTC
d_gene: NA; abundance: NA; v_gene: TRBV18; j_gene: TRBJ1-3; CDR3aa: CASSQTPLGVDGNTIYF; CDR3nt: TGTGCCAGCTCACAAACACCCCTAGGGGTCGACGGAAACACCATATATTTT
d_gene: TRBD1; abundance: NA; v_gene: TRBV28; j_gene: TRBJ1-6; CDR3aa: CASRLPTGGNSPLHF; CDR3nt: TGTGCCAGCAGATTACCGACAGGGGGGAATTCACCCCTCCACTTT
d_gene: TRBD1; abundance: once; v_gene: TRBV5-1; j_gene: TRBJ2-3; CDR3aa: CASSLPGQGTDTQYF; CDR3nt: TGCGCCAGCAGCTTACCGGGACAGGGGACAGATACGCAGTATTTT
d_gene: TRBD1; abundance: NA; v_gene: TRBV7-2; j_gene: TRBJ1-1; CDR3aa: CASSLTRGGRAEAFF; CDR3nt: TGTGCCAGCAGCTTAACCCGAGGGGGCCGGGCTGAAGCTTTCTTT